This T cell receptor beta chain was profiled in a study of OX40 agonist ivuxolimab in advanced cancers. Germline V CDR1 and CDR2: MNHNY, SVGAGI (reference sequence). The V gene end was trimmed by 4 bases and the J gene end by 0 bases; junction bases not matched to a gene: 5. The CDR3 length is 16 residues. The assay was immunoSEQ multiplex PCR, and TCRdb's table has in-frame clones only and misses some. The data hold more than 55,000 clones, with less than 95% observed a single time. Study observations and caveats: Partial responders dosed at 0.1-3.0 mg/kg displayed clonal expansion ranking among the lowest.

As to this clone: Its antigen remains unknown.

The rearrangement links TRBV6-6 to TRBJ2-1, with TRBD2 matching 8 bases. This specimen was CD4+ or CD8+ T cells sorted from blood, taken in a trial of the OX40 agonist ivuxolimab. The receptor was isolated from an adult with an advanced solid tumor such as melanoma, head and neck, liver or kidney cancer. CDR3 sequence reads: CASSSTSASSYNEQFF. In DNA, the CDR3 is TGTGCCAGCAGTTCGACTAGCGCGAGCTCCTACAATGAGCAGTTCTTC.